The 28 T cell receptor beta chains in this list originate from one sample, sequenced in a study of post-analysis software for immune sequencing data. Their target antigens are unknown. cDNA libraries of TCR beta carried unique molecular identifiers. TCRdb re-derived calls from the PCR reads in MiXCR, one entry per CDR3 protein. The data contain 750,000 to 950,000 distinct CDR3 sequences, roughly half of them singletons. Findings of the study overall: TRBV5-6, TRBV5-1 and TRBV20-1 were among roughly 5 TRBV segments more frequent in patients than controls.

Sequencing was performed on blood. The receptors derive from a girl between 10 and 17 years old with multiple sclerosis.

The V gene is TRBV4-1, the J gene TRBJ2-7, with D hard to call. V lost 0 bases to trimming and J lost 3 bases, with 6 bases between them. The CDR3 has 13 amino acids. Germline assignment: CDR1 MGHRA and CDR2 YSYEKL. CDR3 amino acids: CASSQDWVYEQYF. The CDR3 nucleotides read TGCGCCAGCAGCCAAGATTGGGTCTACGAGCAGTACTTC.

V and J are TRBV19 and TRBJ2-5; TRBD2 matches 10 bases. Judging by the DNA end, TRBJ2-7 fits better; the J call may be wrong. The CDR3 length is 16 residues. Germline CDR1 reads LNHDA; CDR2 reads SQIVND (reference sequence). The CDR3 loop reads CASSRGSTSGSTEQYF. CDR3 sequence (DNA): TGTGCCAGTAGTAGGGGGTCGACTAGCGGGTCCACCGAGCAGTACTTC.

This sequence joins TRBV2 and TRBJ1-2; D is uncertain. This CDR3 is 13 amino acids long. V was pared by 11 bases and J by 3 bases, with 16 bases between. Germline CDR1 and CDR2: SNHLY and FYNNEI. As DNA, the CDR3 is TGTGCCGCACCACCATCGGTGCACTATGGCTACACCTTC. This encodes CAAPPSVHYGYTF.

This clonotype was seen ten or more times. Here the CDR3 DNA reads TGTGCCAGCAGGAGACAGGGGACCGGCACAGATACGCAGTATTTT. Protein product: CASRRQGTGTDTQYF. The V and J genes are TRBV5-6 and TRBJ2-3; 8 bases fit TRBD1. CDR1 is SGHDT and CDR2 is YYEEEE in the germline V gene. This CDR3 is 15 amino acids long. J lost 1 base, V lost 5 bases, and 6 bases had no gene match.

This clonotype showed up just once. The chain recombines TRBV7-9 with TRBJ2-1; 8 positions agree with TRBD2. The CDR3 consists of 16 residues. Germline lookup yields CDR1 SEHNR and CDR2 FQNEAQ (reference sequence). Trimming cost V 5 bases and J 7 bases; bases outside gene matches: 13. CDR3 amino acids: CASSPPRQRESNEQFF. DNA of the CDR3: TGTGCCAGCAGCCCGCCGCGACAGCGGGAGTCGAATGAGCAGTTCTTC.

The chain has TRBV20-1 and TRBJ2-4; no firm D call. Near its end, the DNA agrees better with TRBJ2-7, so the J call may be wrong. The germline gives CDR1 DFQATT, CDR2 SNEGSKA (reference sequence). The CDR3 length is 14 residues. The CDR3 region has the DNA TGCAGTGCTAGAGGGACCCAGGTCACGAGCGAGCAGTACTTC. It codes for CSARGTQVTSEQYF.

V usage is TRBV7-9 and J usage is TRBJ2-1; D is perhaps TRBD2 (7 bases). Germline loops: CDR1 SEHNR, CDR2 FQNEAQ (reference sequence). The CDR3 is 16 amino acids. Trimming removed 0 bases from V and 3 bases from J, with 12 bases in between. Here the CDR3 reads CASSLAGGPFYNEQFF. As DNA, the CDR3 is TGTGCCAGCAGCTTAGCCGGGGGGCCGTTCTACAATGAGCAGTTCTTC.

The V call is TRBV20-1, the J call TRBJ2-3; D not certain. V was cut by 6 bases and J by 2 bases, with 9 bases left in between. This CDR3 is 12 amino acids long. Germline values: CDR1 DFQATT, CDR2 SNEGSKA (reference sequence). The CDR3 bases are TGCAGTGCCGTAATAACCACAGATACGCAGTATTTT. Translated, it gives CSAVITTDTQYF.

This clonotype has more than one count but fewer than ten. V and J are TRBV25-1 and TRBJ1-4, with TRBD1 matching 7 bases. Germline values: CDR1 MGHDK, CDR2 SYGVNS. The trim removed 8 bases at V and 5 bases at J, leaving 5 bases unmatched. This CDR3 has 13 amino acids. The CDR3 loop reads CASQGGSNEKLFF. DNA of the CDR3: TGTGCCAGCCAGGGGGGGTCAAATGAAAAACTGTTTTTT.

The chain has TRBV9 and TRBJ1-2; D might be TRBD1 (6 bases). The CDR3 loop spans 14 amino acids. Trimming removed 6 bases from V and 7 bases from J, with 19 bases in between. Germline V gene data show CDR1 as SGDLS and CDR2 as YYNGEE. The CDR3: CASMRGPIEGGYTF. For the CDR3, the DNA is TGTGCCAGCATGCGGGGGCCCATAGAGGGTGGCTACACCTTC.

The V gene is TRBV7-6, the J gene TRBJ2-7; TRBD2 matches at 11 bases. The CDR3 loop spans 16 amino acids. Germline V lookup: CDR1 SGHVS, CDR2 FNYEAQ. The trim removed 5 bases at V and 4 bases at J, leaving 10 bases unmatched. CDR3 nucleotide sequence: TGTGCCAGCAGCGTGGGAGGGACTAGCGGCCGTTACGAGCAGTACTTC. Translating it yields CASSVGGTSGRYEQYF.

The chain employs TRBV29-1 and TRBJ2-1, with 10 bases fitting TRBD2. The CDR3 is made up of 15 amino acids. V lost 7 bases to trimming and J lost 4 bases; unmatched junction nucleotides: 10. From germline, CDR1 is SQVTM and CDR2 ANQGSEA. CDR3 DNA sequence: TGCAGCGGTACACCACTAGCGGGAACTTACAATGAGCAGTTCTTC. Translated, it gives CSGTPLAGTYNEQFF.

This clonotype has just a few counts. The chain recombines TRBV10-3 with TRBJ2-5, with TRBD1 identical over 10 bases. This CDR3 comprises 13 residues. Germline loops: CDR1 ENHRY, CDR2 SYGVKD. Trimming at V came to 10 bases and at J to 3 bases, leaving 5 bases not matched to a gene. In DNA, the CDR3 is TGTGCCACAATAGGACAGGGGGAAGAGACCCAGTACTTC. Its translation: CATIGQGEETQYF.

This chain connects TRBV2 to TRBJ2-1; no reliable D call. Germline V gene sequence: CDR1 SNHLY, CDR2 FYNNEI. The CDR3 runs to 14 residues. Trimming left V 8 bases short and J 0 bases short, with 11 bases between. The CDR3 region is CASQTRSSYNEQFF. The CDR3, as DNA: TGTGCCAGCCAAACAAGGAGCTCCTACAATGAGCAGTTCTTC.

This chain joins TRBV2 and TRBJ1-2; 9 nucleotides agree with TRBD1. The ends lost 8 bases at V and 6 bases at J; junction bases unmatched: 13. The CDR3 has 15 residues. From germline, CDR1 is SNHLY and CDR2 FYNNEI. The CDR3: CASPARDRETDGYTF. The CDR3 coding sequence is TGTGCCAGCCCCGCCCGGGACAGGGAAACGGATGGCTACACCTTC. The variable domain in full, completed from reference TRBV2 and TRBJ1-2, reads EPEVTQTPSHQVTQMGQEVILRCVPISNHLYFYWYRQILGQKVEFLVSFYNNEISEKSEIFDDQFSVERPDGSNFTLKIRSTKLEDSAMYFCASPARDRETDGYTFGSGTRLTVV.

The chain carries TRBV5-1 and TRBJ2-1, with D possibly matching TRBD1 (7 bases). V was pared by 2 bases and J by 2 bases, with 17 bases between. Looked up from germline, CDR1 is SGHRS and CDR2 is YFSETQ. The CDR3 spans 17 residues. CDR3 sequence: CASSFGGGTATYNEQFF. Written as DNA, the CDR3 is TGCGCCAGCAGCTTTGGTGGAGGGACAGCAACCTACAATGAGCAGTTCTTC.

This clonotype has a handful of counts. The rearrangement links TRBV3-1 to TRBJ2-4; D is tentatively TRBD1 or TRBD2 (5 bases each). With the DNA end fitting TRBJ2-7 better, the J assignment may be wrong. Germline-derived CDR1 and CDR2 are LGHDT and YNNKEL (reference sequence). CDR3 length equals 13 residues. CDR3 in DNA: TGTGCCAGCAGCCAACTCGGGGCTGGCGAGCAGTACTTC. Translation gives CASSQLGAGEQYF.

The genes are TRBV20-1 and TRBJ2-7; the match to TRBD2 covers 11 bases. From germline, CDR1 is DFQATT and CDR2 SNEGSKA (reference sequence). V gave up 6 bases and J gave up 6 bases; unmatched junction bases: 7. There are 13 residues in the CDR3. This CDR3 reads CSAELAGVAEQYF. The CDR3 DNA reads as TGCAGTGCCGAACTAGCGGGAGTTGCCGAGCAGTACTTC.

This chain joins TRBV6-5 and TRBJ1-5; no clear D gene. The CDR3 is 14 residues long. CDR1 MNHEY and CDR2 SVGAGI come from the germline V gene. V lost 0 bases and J 5 bases, leaving 8 bases between the germline ends. The CDR3 DNA sequence: TGTGCCAGCAGTTACTCTAGGATGGATCAGCCCCAGCATTTT. It codes for CASSYSRMDQPQHF.

J is TRBJ1-2 and V is TRBV6-5; D is unresolved. Germline CDR1 MNHEY, CDR2 SVGAGI. The germline V and J ends were trimmed by 5 bases and 4 bases, with 11 bases remaining between them. The CDR3 covers 13 residues. As DNA, the CDR3 is TGTGCCAGCAGTCACGCAACTCGCTATGGCTACACCTTC. This sequence encodes CASSHATRYGYTF.

This chain uses TRBV29-1 with TRBJ1-2; 8 bases match TRBD1. The CDR3 loop spans 13 amino acids. Germline lookup yields CDR1 SQVTM and CDR2 ANQGSEA. V shed 4 bases, J shed 5 bases, and the junction held 6 bases outside the gene matches. Written as DNA, the CDR3 is TGCAGCGTTGCGGTAGGACAGGGTTATGGCTACACCTTC. Translation gives CSVAVGQGYGYTF. The full variable domain, rest sourced from reference TRBV29-1 and TRBJ1-2, is SAVISQKPSRDICQRGTSLTIQCQVDSQVTMMFWYRQQPGQSLTLIATANQGSEATYESGFVIDKFPISRPNLTFSTLTVSNMSPEDSSIYLCSVAVGQGYGYTFGSGTRLTVV.

The J gene is TRBJ1-1, the V gene TRBV12-3 or TRBV12-4; no clear D. CDR3 size: 12 residues. Trimming removed 3 bases at V and 8 bases at J, with 10 bases between. CDR3 residues: CASSFGNQEAFF. Here the CDR3 DNA reads TGTGCCAGCAGTTTCGGGAATCAGGAAGCTTTCTTT.

Only a few counts were recorded for this clonotype. V usage is TRBV3-1 and J usage is TRBJ2-5; D assignment may be TRBD1 or TRBD2 (5 bases each). Per the germline V gene, CDR1 is LGHDT and CDR2 is YNNKEL (reference sequence). Trimming left V 5 bases short and J 4 bases short, with 14 bases between. The CDR3 runs to 14 residues. The CDR3 coding sequence is TGTGCCAGCAGCTCCGGGACGGTGGGAGAGACCCAGTACTTC. Its protein product is CASSSGTVGETQYF.

This rearrangement joins TRBV5-5 to TRBJ2-7; D is uncertain. There are 13 residues in the CDR3. The germline gives CDR1 SGHKS, CDR2 YYEKEE (reference sequence). Trimming cost V 1 base and J 6 bases, with 11 bases left between them. The CDR3 is CASSLLLVGEQYF. CDR3 DNA: TGTGCCAGCAGCTTGTTGTTGGTCGGCGAGCAGTACTTC.

The V gene is TRBV3-1, the J gene TRBJ1-2, with 7 positions matching TRBD1. V was clipped by 0 bases and J by 6 bases; unmatched bases: 4. Germline CDR1 and CDR2: LGHDT and YNNKEL (reference sequence). The CDR3 covers 14 residues. CDR3 region: CASSQDRQGNGYTF. The CDR3 nucleotides read TGTGCCAGCAGCCAAGATCGACAGGGAAATGGCTACACCTTC.

This sequence joins TRBV5-5 and TRBJ1-2, with TRBD1 identical over 8 bases. Germline-derived CDR1 and CDR2 are SGHKS and YYEKEE (reference sequence). The CDR3 length is 13 residues. V shed 2 bases, J shed 4 bases, and the junction held 1 base outside the gene matches. The CDR3 reads CASSLQGVYGYTF. The CDR3 DNA is TGTGCCAGCAGCTTACAGGGGGTCTATGGCTACACCTTC.

Comments on this clonotype: The junction shows a germline mismatch at one end, possibly a read error. This sequence joins TRBV7-7 and TRBJ1-1; D not certain. This CDR3 has 18 amino acids. In germline, CDR1 is SSHAT, CDR2 FNYEAQ (reference sequence). The CDR3 here is CASSSRPLGREMNTEAFF. The CDR3 region has the DNA TGTGCTAGCAGCTCCCGACCCCTGGGCCGCGAGATGAACACTGAAGCTTTCTTT.

J is TRBJ1-1 and V is TRBV6-1, with D tentatively TRBD1 (5 bases). The germline V gene has CDR1 MNHNS and CDR2 SASEGT. V was trimmed by 2 bases and J by 3 bases, leaving 10 bases between them. The CDR3 loop spans 14 amino acids. CDR3 sequence reads: CASSETGPDTEAFF. CDR3 bases: TGTGCCAGCAGTGAAACAGGCCCGGACACTGAAGCTTTCTTT.